This T cell receptor (beta chain) was obtained from a study of radiotherapy plus CTLA-4 blockade in lung cancer. Study at large: Among enrolled patients, 15% to 20% responded and roughly 31% achieved disease control.

Here immunoSEQ multiplex PCR was the method, and the copy in TCRdb shows in-frame clones only, minus some. The sample lists about 48,000 clones; 65% to 90% were seen once. Germline V gene sequence: CDR1 SEHNR, CDR2 FQNEAQ (reference sequence). This CDR3 region has 15 residues. With 4 bases clipped from V and 7 bases from J, the junction kept 7 bases outside the gene matches. A remark on this clone: Its antigen remains unknown.

Study-level results: TCR clones from tumors expanded in blood after radiotherapy plus ipilimumab. Interferon-beta and early blood T cell clone dynamics reportedly predicted response best.

This sequence joins TRBV7-9 and TRBJ2-1; 10 bases map to TRBD1. This sequence was found in a human donor with non-small cell lung cancer that progressed on radiotherapy plus ipilimumab. Some clones in this sample may be carry-over from other donors' samples. Material: peripheral blood, obtained from a patient treated with radiotherapy plus ipilimumab. CDR3 sequence (DNA): TGTGCCAGCAGCTACGACAGGGGGCGATCGAATGAGCAGTTCTTC. Residues: CASSYDRGRSNEQFF.